Presented here are 17 T cell receptor beta chains from one specimen sequenced in a study of tumor and adjacent non-tumor tissue in lung cancer. This sample's RNA came from whole unsorted tissue. A modified ARM-PCR protocol with three rounds of nested PCR amplified TCRbeta. TCRdb itself ran the multiplex PCR reads through MiXCR, one entry per CDR3 protein. The sample includes 65,000 to 75,000 distinct CDR3 sequences, around 73% seen only once; the top ten take 28%. The material sequenced was lung tumor tissue. These receptors were taken from a man between 60 and 75 years old with non-small cell lung cancer.

Notes on this clonotype: The germline gene is not matched at one end of the junction; a read error may be the cause. The chain joins TRBV5-6 to TRBJ2-1; D is undetermined. The CDR3 is made up of 15 amino acids. Looked up from germline, CDR1 is SGHDT and CDR2 is YYEEEE. The CDR3 nucleotides are TGTGCCAGCAGCTTCGACACCTCTGGATTCAATGAGCACTTCTTC. Its protein product is CASSFDTSGFNEHFF. The full variable domain, completed using reference TRBV5-6 and TRBJ2-1, is DAGVTQSPTHLIKTRGQQVTLRCSPKSGHDTVSWYQQALGQGPQFIFQYYEEEERQRGNFPDRFSGHQFPNYSSELNVNALLLGDSALYLCASSFDTSGFNEHFFGPGTRLTVL.

This clonotype was recorded a few times. A junction boundary mismatches the germline segment, possibly from a read error. V gene TRBV6-5 combines with J gene TRBJ2-7; D is possibly TRBD2 (6 bases). This CDR3 is built from 12 residues. Looked up from germline, CDR1 is MNHEY and CDR2 is SVGAGI. The DNA for the CDR3 is TGTGCCAGCGGTTACGGGAGCTACGAGCAGTATTTC. Encoded protein: CASGYGSYEQYF.

The V call is TRBV20-1, the J call TRBJ1-3; perhaps TRBD1 as D (5 bases). The ends were cut back, 0 bases at V and 13 bases at J, with 28 bases in the middle. The CDR3 has 17 amino acids. Per the germline V gene, CDR1 is DFQATT and CDR2 is SNEGSKA (reference sequence). CDR3 bases: TGCAGTGCTAGAGATTGGAGACAGAAGACCTCTGGAAATACAATATATTTT. It translates to CSARDWRQKTSGNTIYF.

Worth noting for this clonotype: Its ends do not fully match the called genes, so a read error is possible. CDR3 sequence reads: CATGTSHQETQYF. In nucleotides, the CDR3 is TGTGCCACCGGGACTAGCCATCAAGAGACCCAATACTTC. V gene TRBV10-3 combines with J gene TRBJ2-5; 9 nucleotides line up with TRBD2. From germline, CDR1 is ENHRY and CDR2 SYGVKD. CDR3 size: 13 residues.

This clonotype was found many times. V is TRBV29-1 and J is TRBJ1-1; 7 nucleotides match TRBD1. The CDR3 runs to 12 residues. V lost 6 bases to trimming and J lost 8 bases; unmatched junction nucleotides: 9. CDR1 and CDR2 from the germline V gene are SQVTM and ANQGSEA. CDR3 protein: CSVDPQTGEAFF. The DNA for the CDR3 is TGCAGCGTCGATCCTCAGACAGGGGAAGCTTTCTTT.

Worth noting for this clonotype: Compared with germline, one end of the junction differs, possibly owing to a read error. The CDR3 protein is CASSQSMSTEAIF. Here the CDR3 DNA reads TGTGCCAGCAGCCAATCCATGAGTACTGAAGCTATCTTT. The chain is built from TRBV12-3 or TRBV12-4 and TRBJ1-1, with D unresolved. This CDR3 is built from 13 residues.

As concerns this clonotype: The CDR3 end shows no conserved phenylalanine or tryptophan, and so a read error is likely. The DNA is left out, because the CDR3 cannot be placed on it with certainty; the CDR3 is given as TCRdb lists it. This rearrangement joins TRBV6-5 to TRBJ1-1; the table assigns TRBD1, which was not confirmed against the DNA. Per germline, CDR1 MNHEY and CDR2 SVGAGI. The CDR3 region is 14 residues in length, termini included. The CDR3 protein is CASSYLQANTEAIY.

Comment on this clonotype: One base away lies a much larger clone, so this may be a sequencing read error. This chain links TRBV28 with TRBJ2-1; weak D call: TRBD1 (7 bases). Germline lookup yields CDR1 MDHEN and CDR2 SYDVKM. Trimming removed 6 bases at V and 9 bases at J, with 18 bases between. The CDR3 totals 14 residues. The CDR3 DNA follows: TGTGCCAGCAGCCCCACTCGACAGGGAGGTGAGCAGTTCTTC. It translates to CASSPTRQGGEQFF.

Worth noting for this clonotype: At one of its ends the junction is not consistent with the germline gene, which may arise from a read error. The chain carries TRBV20-1 and TRBJ2-1, with 10 bases matching TRBD2. Germline CDR1 reads DFQATT; CDR2 reads SNEGSKA (reference sequence). The CDR3 extends over 15 amino acids. As DNA, the CDR3 is TGTAGTGCCAGAACTGTAGCGGGAGGTCACCATGAGCGGTTCTTC. The encoded protein is CSARTVAGGHHERFF.

The sample holds a few counts of this clonotype. This may stem from a read error, because a much larger clone lies one nucleotide away. The chain carries TRBV12-3 or TRBV12-4 and TRBJ1-1; D is perhaps TRBD1 (5 bases). This CDR3 contains 14 residues. The CDR3 DNA reads as TGTGCCAGCAGGGGACGACAGCGGAACATTGAAGCTTTCTTT. It specifies CASRGRQRNIEAFF.

This clonotype has only a few counts. This CDR3 is missing its conserved last phenylalanine or tryptophan, likely due to a read error. The V call is TRBV11-1, the J call TRBJ1-1; a weak D match, TRBD1 (5 bases). Trimming took off 9 bases at V and 0 bases at J, with 11 bases between the two ends. The length of the CDR3 is 13 residues. Germline CDR1 SGHAT, CDR2 FQDESV (reference sequence). CDR3 region: CASSIQVNTEAFL. CDR3 DNA sequence: TGTGCCAGTAGCATACAGGTGAACACTGAAGCTTTCCTT.

This rearrangement joins TRBV29-1 to TRBJ1-1, with TRBD1 identical over 9 bases. After removal of 8 bases from V and 3 bases from J, the junction contained 7 bases not matched to a gene. Germline V gene lookup returns CDR1 SQVTM and CDR2 ANQGSEA. The CDR3 is 13 amino acids. Here the CDR3 reads CSTSTGGDTEAFF. CDR3 nucleotides: TGCAGCACTTCGACAGGGGGGGACACTGAAGCTTTCTTT.

This clonotype was recorded once. At one end the junction does not follow the germline gene, possibly because of a read error. The V gene is TRBV10-3, the J gene TRBJ2-7, with a weak D call TRBD1 (6 bases). CDR3 length: 16 residues. Germline V gene sequence: CDR1 ENHRY, CDR2 SYGVKD. The CDR3 sequence is CAISEPVTGSTYEQYF. In DNA, the CDR3 is TGTGCCATCAGCGAACCCGTGACAGGTTCAACCTACGAGCAGTACTTT.

This clonotype was seen a handful of times. Being one base from a much bigger clone, this may be a read error. CDR3 loop: CAISASKETEAFF. CDR3 coding DNA: TGTGCCATCAGTGCGAGCAAGGAGACTGAAGCTTTCTTT. The chain is built from TRBV10-3 and TRBJ1-1; no definite D call. The length of the CDR3 is 13 residues. The germline V gene has CDR1 ENHRY and CDR2 SYGVKD. V lost 4 bases and J 5 bases, leaving 11 bases between the germline ends.

Comment on this clonotype: The junction does not match germline at one end; this may be a read error. The rearrangement joins TRBV29-1 to TRBJ2-1; the match to TRBD2 covers 12 bases. The germline V gene has CDR1 SQVTM and CDR2 ANQGSEA. This CDR3 is 17 amino acids long. The CDR3: CSLEGGLAGSRGNEQFF. The CDR3, as DNA: TGCAGCCTTGAAGGTGGACTAGCGGGAAGTCGGGGAAATGAGCAGTTCTTC.

A note on this clonotype: One junction end does not reproduce the germline sequence, and a read error may be involved. CDR3: CSAISPLGLSGRVFEQLF. The CDR3 DNA sequence: TGCAGTGCTATTTCCCCCCTCGGACTTAGCGGGAGGGTTTTTGAGCAGCTCTTC. This sequence joins TRBV20-1 and TRBJ2-1; 11 bases align to TRBD2. This CDR3 is built from 18 residues. Germline V gives CDR1 DFQATT, CDR2 SNEGSKA (reference sequence).

To note about this clonotype: Likely a read error: the CDR3 ends without its conserved phenylalanine or tryptophan. This CDR3 is CSAPGTIGGYGYTI. DNA of the CDR3: TGCAGTGCTCCCGGGACAATAGGCGGCTATGGCTACACCATC. This chain joins TRBV20-1 and TRBJ1-2; the D gene is possibly TRBD1 (6 bases). Trimming stripped 5 bases from V and 4 bases from J, with 17 bases between. The germline V gene encodes CDR1 DFQATT and CDR2 SNEGSKA (reference sequence). The CDR3 is 14 amino acids.